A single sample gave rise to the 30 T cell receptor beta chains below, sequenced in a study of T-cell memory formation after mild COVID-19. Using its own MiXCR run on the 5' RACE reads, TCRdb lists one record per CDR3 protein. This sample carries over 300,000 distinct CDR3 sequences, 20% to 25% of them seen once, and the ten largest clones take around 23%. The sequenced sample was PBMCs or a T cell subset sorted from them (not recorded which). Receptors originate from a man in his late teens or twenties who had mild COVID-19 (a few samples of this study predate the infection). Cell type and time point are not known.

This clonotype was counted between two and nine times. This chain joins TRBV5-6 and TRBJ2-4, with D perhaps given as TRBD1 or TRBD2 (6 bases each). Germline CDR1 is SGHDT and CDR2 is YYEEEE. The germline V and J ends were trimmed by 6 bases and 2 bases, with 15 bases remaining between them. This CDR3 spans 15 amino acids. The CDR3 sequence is CASNDYGGPKNIQYF. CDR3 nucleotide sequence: TGTGCCAGCAACGATTATGGGGGGCCCAAAAACATTCAGTACTTC.

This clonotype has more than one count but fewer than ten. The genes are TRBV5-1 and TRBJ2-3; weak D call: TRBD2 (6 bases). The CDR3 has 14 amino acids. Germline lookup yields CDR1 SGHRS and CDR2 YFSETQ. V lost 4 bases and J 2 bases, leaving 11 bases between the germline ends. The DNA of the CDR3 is TGCGCCAGCAGCGGGGGGACCGTCACAGATACGCAGTATTTT. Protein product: CASSGGTVTDTQYF.

In nucleotides, the CDR3 is TGTGCCAGCAGCTTTTTCGGCGAGGGGCCCCGCAACTATGGCTACACCTTC. Translated: CASSFFGEGPRNYGYTF. The chain carries TRBV7-9 and TRBJ1-2; maybe TRBD1 (5 bases). Trimming removed 3 bases from V and 2 bases from J, with 19 bases in between. Germline V gene sequence: CDR1 SEHNR, CDR2 FQNEAQ (reference sequence). The CDR3 has 17 residues.

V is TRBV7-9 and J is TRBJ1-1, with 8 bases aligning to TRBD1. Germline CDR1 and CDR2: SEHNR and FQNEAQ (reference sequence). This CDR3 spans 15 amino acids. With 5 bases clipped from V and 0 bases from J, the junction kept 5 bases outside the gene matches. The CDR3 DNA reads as TGTGCCAGCAGCGCCGGGACAGGCATGAACACTGAAGCTTTCTTT. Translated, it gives CASSAGTGMNTEAFF.

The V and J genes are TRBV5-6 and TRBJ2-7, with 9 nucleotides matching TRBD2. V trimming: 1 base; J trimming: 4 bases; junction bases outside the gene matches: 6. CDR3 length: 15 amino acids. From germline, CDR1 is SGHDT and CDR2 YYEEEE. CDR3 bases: TGTGCCAGCAGCTTGCGGGCGGGGGGGTGGTACGAGCAGTACGTC. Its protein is CASSLRAGGWYEQYV.

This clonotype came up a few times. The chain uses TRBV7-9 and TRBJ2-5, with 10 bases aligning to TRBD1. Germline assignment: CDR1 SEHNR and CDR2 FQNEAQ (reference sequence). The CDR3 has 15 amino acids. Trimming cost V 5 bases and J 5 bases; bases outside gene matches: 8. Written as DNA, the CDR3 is TGTGCCAGCAGCGACGGGACAGGGGCTGGGGAGACCCAGTACTTC. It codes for CASSDGTGAGETQYF.

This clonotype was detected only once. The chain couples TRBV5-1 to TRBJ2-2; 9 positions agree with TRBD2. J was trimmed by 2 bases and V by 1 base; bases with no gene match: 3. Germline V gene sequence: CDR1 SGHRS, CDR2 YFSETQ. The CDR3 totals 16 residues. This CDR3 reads CASSLLTSGNTGELFF. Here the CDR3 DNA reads TGCGCCAGCAGCTTGTTGACTAGCGGAAACACCGGGGAGCTGTTTTTT.

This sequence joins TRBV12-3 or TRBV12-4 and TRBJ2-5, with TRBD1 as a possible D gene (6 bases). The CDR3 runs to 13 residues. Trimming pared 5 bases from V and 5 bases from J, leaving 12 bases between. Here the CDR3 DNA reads TGTGCCAGCAGTCCTGACAGGCGGGAGACCCAGTACTTC. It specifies CASSPDRRETQYF.

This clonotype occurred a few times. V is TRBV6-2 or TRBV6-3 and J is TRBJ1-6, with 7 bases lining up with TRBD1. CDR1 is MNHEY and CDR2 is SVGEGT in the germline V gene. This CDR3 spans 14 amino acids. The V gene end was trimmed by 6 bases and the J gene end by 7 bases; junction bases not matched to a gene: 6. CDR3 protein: CASRRGTVNSPLHF. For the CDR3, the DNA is TGTGCCAGCAGAAGAGGGACAGTCAATTCACCCCTCCACTTT.

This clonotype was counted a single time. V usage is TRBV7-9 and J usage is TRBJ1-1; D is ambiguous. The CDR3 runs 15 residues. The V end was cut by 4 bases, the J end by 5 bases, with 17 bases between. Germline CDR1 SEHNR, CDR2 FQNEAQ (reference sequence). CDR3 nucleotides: TGTGCCAGCAGCTCCCTCCGCCAAGCGAGTACTGAAGCTTTCTTT. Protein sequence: CASSSLRQASTEAFF.

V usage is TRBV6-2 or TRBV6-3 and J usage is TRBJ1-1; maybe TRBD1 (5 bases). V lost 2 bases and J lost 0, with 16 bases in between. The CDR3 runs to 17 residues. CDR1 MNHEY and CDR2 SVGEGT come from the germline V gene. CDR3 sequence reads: CASSYRGGRRLNTEAFF. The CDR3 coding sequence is TGTGCCAGCAGTTACAGGGGAGGTCGGAGGCTGAACACTGAAGCTTTCTTT.

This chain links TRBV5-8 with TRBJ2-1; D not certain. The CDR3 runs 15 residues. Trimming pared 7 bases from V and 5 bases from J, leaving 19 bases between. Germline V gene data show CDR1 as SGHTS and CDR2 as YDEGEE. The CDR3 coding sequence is TGTGCCAGCTTCACCGGGTCCCCCGGACACAATGAGCAGTTCTTC. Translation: CASFTGSPGHNEQFF.

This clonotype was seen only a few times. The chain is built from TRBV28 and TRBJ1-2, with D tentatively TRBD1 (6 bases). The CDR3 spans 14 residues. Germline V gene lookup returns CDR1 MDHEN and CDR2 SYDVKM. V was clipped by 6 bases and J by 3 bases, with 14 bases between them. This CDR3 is CASRTNREYYGYTF. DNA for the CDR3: TGTGCCAGCAGAACAAACAGGGAATACTATGGCTACACCTTC.

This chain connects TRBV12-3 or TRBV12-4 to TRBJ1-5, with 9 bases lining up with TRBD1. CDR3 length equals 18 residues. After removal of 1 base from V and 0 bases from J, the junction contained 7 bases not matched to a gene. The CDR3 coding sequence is TGTGCCAGCAGTTTAGGAGACAGGGGGTATTATAGCAATCAGCCCCAGCATTTT. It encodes CASSLGDRGYYSNQPQHF.

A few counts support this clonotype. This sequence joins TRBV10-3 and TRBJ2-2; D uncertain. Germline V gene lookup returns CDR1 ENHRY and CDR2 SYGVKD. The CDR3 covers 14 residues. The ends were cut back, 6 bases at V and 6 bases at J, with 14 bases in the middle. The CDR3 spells CAIRPSGWAGELFF. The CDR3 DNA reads TGTGCCATCAGGCCGTCGGGTTGGGCCGGGGAGCTGTTTTTT.

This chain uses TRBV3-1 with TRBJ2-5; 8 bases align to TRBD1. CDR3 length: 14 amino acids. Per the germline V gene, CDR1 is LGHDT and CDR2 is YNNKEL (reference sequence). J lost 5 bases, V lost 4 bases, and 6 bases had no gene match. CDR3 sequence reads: CASSLTGVEETQYF. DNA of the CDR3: TGTGCCAGCAGCCTGACAGGGGTGGAGGAGACCCAGTACTTC.

CDR3 residues: CASSPLRAGDEQFF. The CDR3 DNA reads as TGTGCCAGCAGTCCCTTGAGGGCTGGGGATGAGCAGTTCTTC. V and J are TRBV12-3 or TRBV12-4 and TRBJ2-1; D possibly corresponds to TRBD2 (5 bases). The CDR3 runs to 14 residues. The V end was cut by 5 bases, the J end by 8 bases, with 16 bases between.

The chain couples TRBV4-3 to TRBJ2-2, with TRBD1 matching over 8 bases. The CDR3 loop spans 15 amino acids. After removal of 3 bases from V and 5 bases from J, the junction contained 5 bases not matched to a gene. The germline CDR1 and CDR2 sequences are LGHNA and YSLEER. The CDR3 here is CASSQRQGATGELFF. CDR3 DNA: TGCGCCAGCAGCCAGAGGCAGGGGGCGACCGGGGAGCTGTTTTTT.

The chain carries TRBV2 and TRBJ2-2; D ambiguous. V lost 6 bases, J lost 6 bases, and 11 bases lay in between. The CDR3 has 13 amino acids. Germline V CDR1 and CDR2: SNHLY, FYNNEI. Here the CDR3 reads CASRAVLPGELFF. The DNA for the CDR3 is TGTGCCAGCAGGGCTGTACTCCCCGGGGAGCTGTTTTTT.

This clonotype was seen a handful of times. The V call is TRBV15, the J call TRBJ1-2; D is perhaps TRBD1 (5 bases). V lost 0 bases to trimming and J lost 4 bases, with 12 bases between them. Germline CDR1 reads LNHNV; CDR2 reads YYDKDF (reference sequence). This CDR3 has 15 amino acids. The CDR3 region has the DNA TGTGCCACCAGCAGAGATTTCAGGGATTTCTATGGCTACACCTTC. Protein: CATSRDFRDFYGYTF.

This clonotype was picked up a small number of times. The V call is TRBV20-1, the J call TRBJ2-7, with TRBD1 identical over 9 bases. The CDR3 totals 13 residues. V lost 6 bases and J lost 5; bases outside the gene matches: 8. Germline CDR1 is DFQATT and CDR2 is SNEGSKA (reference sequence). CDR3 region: CSAPQGARDEQYF. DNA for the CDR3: TGCAGTGCGCCACAGGGGGCGCGGGACGAGCAGTACTTC.

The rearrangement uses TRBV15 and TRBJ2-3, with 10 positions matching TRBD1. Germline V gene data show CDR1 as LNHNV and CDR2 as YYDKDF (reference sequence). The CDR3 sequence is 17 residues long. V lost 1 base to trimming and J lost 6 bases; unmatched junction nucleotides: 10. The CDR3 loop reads CATSRGPPGQGSDTQYF. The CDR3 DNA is TGTGCCACCAGCAGAGGTCCACCGGGACAGGGGTCGGATACGCAGTATTTT.

The CDR3 region has the DNA TGTGCCACATCTCGTTCGGGAGAGACCCAGTACTTC. Its translation: CATSRSGETQYF. This sequence joins TRBV24-1 and TRBJ2-5; D is undetermined. The germline V and J ends were trimmed by 10 bases and 4 bases, with 12 bases remaining between them. CDR1 is KGHDR, CDR2 SFDVKD, per germline. CDR3 size: 12 residues.

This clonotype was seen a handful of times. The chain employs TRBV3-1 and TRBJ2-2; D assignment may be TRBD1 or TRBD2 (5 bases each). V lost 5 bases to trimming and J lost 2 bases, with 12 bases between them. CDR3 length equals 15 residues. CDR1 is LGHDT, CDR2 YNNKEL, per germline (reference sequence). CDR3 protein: CASSKWDLNTGELFF. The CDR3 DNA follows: TGTGCCAGCAGCAAATGGGACCTCAACACCGGGGAGCTGTTTTTT.

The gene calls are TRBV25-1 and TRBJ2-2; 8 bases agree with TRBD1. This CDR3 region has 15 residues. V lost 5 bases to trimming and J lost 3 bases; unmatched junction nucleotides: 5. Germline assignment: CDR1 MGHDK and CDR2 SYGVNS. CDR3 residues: CASSWDRSHTGELFF. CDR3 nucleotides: TGTGCCAGCAGTTGGGACAGGTCGCACACCGGGGAGCTGTTTTTT.

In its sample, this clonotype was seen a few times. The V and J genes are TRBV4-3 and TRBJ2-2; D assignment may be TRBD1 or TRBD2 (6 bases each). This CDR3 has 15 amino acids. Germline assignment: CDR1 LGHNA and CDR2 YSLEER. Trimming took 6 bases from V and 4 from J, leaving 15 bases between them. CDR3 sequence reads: CASSRGRGSTGELFF. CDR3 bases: TGCGCCAGCAGTCGGGGGCGAGGGAGCACCGGGGAGCTGTTTTTT.

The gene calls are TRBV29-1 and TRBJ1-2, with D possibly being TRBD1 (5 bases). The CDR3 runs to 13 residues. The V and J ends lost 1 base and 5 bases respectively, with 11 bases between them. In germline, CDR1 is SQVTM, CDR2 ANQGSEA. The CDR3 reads CSVEAGLGYGYTF. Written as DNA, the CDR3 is TGCAGCGTTGAAGCAGGGTTAGGATATGGCTACACCTTC.

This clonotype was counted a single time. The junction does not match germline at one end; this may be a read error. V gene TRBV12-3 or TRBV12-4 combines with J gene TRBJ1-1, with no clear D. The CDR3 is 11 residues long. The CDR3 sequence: CASSLAAGAFF. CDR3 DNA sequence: TGTGCAAGCAGTTTGGCGGCCGGGGCTTTCTTT.

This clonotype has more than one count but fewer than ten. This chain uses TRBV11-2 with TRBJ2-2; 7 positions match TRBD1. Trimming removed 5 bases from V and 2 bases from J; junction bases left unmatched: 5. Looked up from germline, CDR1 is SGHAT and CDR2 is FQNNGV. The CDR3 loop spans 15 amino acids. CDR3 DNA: TGTGCCAGCAGCGGGGGACAGAATAACACCGGGGAGCTGTTTTTT. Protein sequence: CASSGGQNNTGELFF.

The CDR3 coding sequence is TGCGCCAGCAGCTTGTATCGGGTGAACACTGAAGCTTTCTTT. Its protein is CASSLYRVNTEAFF. The chain is built from TRBV5-1 and TRBJ1-1; D unresolved. The V and J ends lost 1 base and 0 bases respectively, with 7 bases between them. Germline V lookup: CDR1 SGHRS, CDR2 YFSETQ. The CDR3 sequence is 14 residues long.